The present T cell receptor beta chain was sequenced within a study of cytomegalovirus exposure and HLA in healthy donors. Study-wide results and limits: In vitro testing confirmed a few CMV-associated chains as specific for CMV antigens. Highest at DRB1 and lowest at HLA-C, TCR association rates differed among HLA loci in a later analysis.

Those who donated were healthy bone marrow donors. This clone was detected only a few times. Its antigen is currently unknown. The CDR3 spans 16 residues. Trimming pared 0 bases from V and 7 bases from J, leaving 15 bases between. Looked up from germline, CDR1 is MNHEY and CDR2 is SVGAGI. Researchers ran the PCR with 60 Vbeta and 13 Jbeta primers. Sequenced by immunoSEQ multiplex PCR; TCRdb stores in-frame clones only, minus some. The sample lists about 140,000 clones; around 84% were seen once. The gene calls are TRBV6-5 and TRBJ1-4, with unresolved D. Sequenced input: PBMCs. This sequence was found in a man aged 45-65 years in good health and CMV-seronegative. The CDR3 DNA follows: TGTGCCAGCAGTTACTCGCTGGCAGGCATGGGTGAAAAACTGTTTTTT. Its protein product is CASSYSLAGMGEKLFF.